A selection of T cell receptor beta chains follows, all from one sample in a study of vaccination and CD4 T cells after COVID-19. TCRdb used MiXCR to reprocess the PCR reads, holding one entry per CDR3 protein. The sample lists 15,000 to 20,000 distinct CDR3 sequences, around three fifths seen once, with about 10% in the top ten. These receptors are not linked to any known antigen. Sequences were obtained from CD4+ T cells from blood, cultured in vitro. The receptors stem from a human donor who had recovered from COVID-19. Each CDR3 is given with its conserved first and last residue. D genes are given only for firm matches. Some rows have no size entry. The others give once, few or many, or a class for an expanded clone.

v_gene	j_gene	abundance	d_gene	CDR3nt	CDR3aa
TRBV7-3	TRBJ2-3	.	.	TGTGCCAGCAGCTTAAACTGGGGAGATACGCAGTATTTT	CASSLNWGDTQYF
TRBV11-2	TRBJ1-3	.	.	TGTGCCAGCAGCCCTTTTTCCTCTGGAAACACCATATATTTT	CASSPFSSGNTIYF
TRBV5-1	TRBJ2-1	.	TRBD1	TGCGCCAGCAGCTTAGGACAGGGGGCGTACAATGAGCAGTTCTTC	CASSLGQGAYNEQFF
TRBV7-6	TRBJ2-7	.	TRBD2	TGTGCCAGCAGCCCGCGACTAGCGGGAGTTGAGCAGTACTTC	CASSPRLAGVEQYF
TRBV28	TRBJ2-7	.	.	TGTGCCAGCAGTTCTATACGGCGGGACGGCGAGCAGTACTTC	CASSSIRRDGEQYF
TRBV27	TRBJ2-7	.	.	TGTGCCAGCAGTTTACGGTCCGGCCCCTACGAGCAGTACTTC	CASSLRSGPYEQYF
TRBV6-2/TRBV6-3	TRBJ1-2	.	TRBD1	TGTGCCAGCAGTTCTCCGGGACAGGGGACCTATGGCTACACCTTC	CASSSPGQGTYGYTF
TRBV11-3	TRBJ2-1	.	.	TGTGCCAGCAGCCTAGGGGGACTCGAGCAGTTCTTC	CASSLGGLEQFF
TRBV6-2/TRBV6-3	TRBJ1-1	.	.	TGTGCCAGTATTAAGGGAGTTGGGTGGAACACTGAAGCTTTCTTT	CASIKGVGWNTEAFF
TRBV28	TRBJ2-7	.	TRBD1	TGTGCCAGTGAAACGGGACAGGGGATTTACGAGCAGTACTTC	CASETGQGIYEQYF
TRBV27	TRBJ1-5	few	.	TGTGCCAGCAGTGACTACCAGTCCCATCAGCCCCAGCATTTT	CASSDYQSHQPQHF
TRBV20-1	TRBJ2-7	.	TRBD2	TGCAGTGTTGGACTAGCGGGGATCTACGAGCAGTACTTC	CSVGLAGIYEQYF
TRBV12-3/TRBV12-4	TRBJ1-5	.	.	TGTGCCAGCAGTTCGGGGGGTAGTCAGCCCCAGCATTTT	CASSSGGSQPQHF
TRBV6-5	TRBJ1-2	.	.	TGTGCCAGCAGTTATATCGCGGAGCAGGGCGGCTACACCTTC	CASSYIAEQGGYTF
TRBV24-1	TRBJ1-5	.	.	TGTGCCACCAGTACCGGGGGTAGCAATCAGCCCCAGCATTTT	CATSTGGSNQPQHF
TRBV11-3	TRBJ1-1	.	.	TGTGCCAGCAGCTTAGCACCCCGGGGCACTGAAGCTTTCTTT	CASSLAPRGTEAFF
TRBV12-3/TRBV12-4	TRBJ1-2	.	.	TGTGCCAGCAGTTTTAACGGCAACTATGGCTACACCTTC	CASSFNGNYGYTF
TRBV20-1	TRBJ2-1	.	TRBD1	TGCAGTGCTGCCGGGACAGGGAACAATGAGCAGTTCTTC	CSAAGTGNNEQFF
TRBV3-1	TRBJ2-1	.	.	TGTGCCAGCAGCCAAGTTACCCTCCGTGGGAAGCAGTTCTTC	CASSQVTLRGKQFF
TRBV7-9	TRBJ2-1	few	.	TGTGCCAGCAGCCCCGCTACCGTCTCCACCTACAATGAGCAGTTCTTC	CASSPATVSTYNEQFF